The entry below gives a single T cell receptor (beta chain) sequence along with its context. The antigen is unknown. These data originate in a study of blood T cells in healthy people across ages. Each sample yielded at least 6 micrograms of PBMC total RNA. Together with a sample-barcoded 5' primer, a J-beta primer mix was included in a second PCR lasting roughly 6 to 12 cycles. There were at least 3 million CDR3-containing paired-end reads obtained from each sample. TCRdb passed the 5' RACE reads through MiXCR, listing each CDR3 protein once. The sample carries about 1.1 million distinct CDR3 sequences, 30% to 40% recorded once. Study-wide results and caveats: There was no known CMV status for donors, so expanded clonotype changes were possibly confounded. Naive CD4+ cells and diversity were both higher in long-lived donors than in aged donors.

V lost 6 bases and J 7 bases, leaving 16 bases between the germline ends. CDR1 and CDR2 (germline): MNHEY, SVGEGT. This CDR3 spans 14 amino acids. Input material: blood. The V gene is TRBV6-2 or TRBV6-3, the J gene TRBJ2-1; tentative D call: TRBD2 (5 bases). This clonotype was sampled from a man younger than 35 in good health. The CDR3 loop reads CASSPPGSMNEQFF. DNA of the CDR3: TGTGCCAGCAGCCCGCCGGGGAGTATGAATGAGCAGTTCTTC.